Following are 17 T cell receptor beta chains from one sample sequenced in a study of blood T cell repertoires in COVID-19. Only in-frame clones appear in the TCRdb table, and some are missing; sequencing was by immunoSEQ multiplex PCR. The sample shows about 440,000 clones, around 89% of them seen only once. Sequencing was performed on peripheral blood. The receptors were sampled from a woman aged 25 to 45 with acute or convalescent COVID-19.

This chain joins TRBV27 and TRBJ1-5; D is uncertain. CDR3 length: 14 residues. Germline V gene sequence: CDR1 MNHEY, CDR2 SMNVEV (reference sequence). V was cut by 3 bases and J by 8 bases, with 14 bases left in between. The CDR3, as DNA: TGTGCCAGCAGTTTCCGAGGGCGGTCGGAGCCCCAGCATTTT. This sequence encodes CASSFRGRSEPQHF.

V gene TRBV28 combines with J gene TRBJ1-6; weak D call: TRBD1 (6 bases). The CDR3 is made up of 15 amino acids. Trimming removed 2 bases from V and 8 bases from J, with 13 bases in between. Germline V lookup: CDR1 MDHEN, CDR2 SYDVKM. CDR3 residues: CASSLAGAGDSPLHF. CDR3 nucleotide sequence: TGTGCCAGCAGTTTAGCAGGGGCAGGGGATTCACCCCTCCACTTT.

The genes are TRBV18 and TRBJ2-2, with 7 bases that match TRBD2. The CDR3 is made up of 17 amino acids. Per the germline V gene, CDR1 is KGHSH and CDR2 is LQKENI. The V segment lost 2 bases and the J segment 6 bases; nucleotides outside the gene matches: 12. CDR3 amino acids: CASSPGLGVEKSGELFF. The CDR3 region has the DNA TGTGCCAGCTCACCAGGACTAGGGGTCGAGAAGTCCGGGGAGCTGTTTTTT.

This rearrangement joins TRBV13 to TRBJ2-1, with a weak D call TRBD2 (6 bases). The V gene lost 4 bases and the J gene lost 7 bases, with 20 bases spanning the gap. The CDR3 has 16 residues. Germline V gene data show CDR1 as PRHDT and CDR2 as FYEKMQ (reference sequence). The CDR3 region has the DNA TGTGCCAGCAGCTCCCCCCTAGCGCCGGGTTCGAATGAGCAGTTCTTC. Amino acids: CASSSPLAPGSNEQFF. Drawing the rest from reference TRBV13 and TRBJ2-1, the complete variable domain is AAGVIQSPRHLIKEKRETATLKCYPIPRHDTVYWYQQGPGQDPQFLISFYEKMQSDKGSIPDRFSAQQFSDYHSELNMSSLELGDSALYFCASSSPLAPGSNEQFFGPGTRLTVL.

At least ten counts were recorded for this clone. DNA of the CDR3: TGTGCCAGCAGGACCCAGGATAATTCACCCCTCCACTTT. Its translation is CASRTQDNSPLHF. This chain links TRBV2 with TRBJ1-6; no clear D. CDR1 and CDR2 from the germline V gene are SNHLY and FYNNEI. V was shortened by 6 bases and J by 5 bases, with 8 bases between the two germline ends. This CDR3 has 13 residues.

The V gene is TRBV10-1, the J gene TRBJ2-1; unclear D gene. The germline V gene has CDR1 WNHNN and CDR2 SYGVQD (reference sequence). Trimming left V 6 bases short and J 6 bases short, with 9 bases between. There are 12 residues in the CDR3. CDR3 DNA sequence: TGCGCCAGCAGCCGACGGGTCAATGAGCAGTTCTTC. It codes for CASSRRVNEQFF.

This chain connects TRBV5-8 to TRBJ2-2; 7 bases are shared with TRBD1. J was trimmed by 1 base and V by 0 bases; bases with no gene match: 0. This CDR3 comprises 15 residues. Germline CDR1 reads SGHTS; CDR2 reads YDEGEE. CDR3 sequence: CASSLGQGNTGELFF. CDR3 bases: TGTGCCAGCAGCTTGGGACAGGGGAACACCGGGGAGCTGTTTTTT.

This clone was observed once. The V and J genes are TRBV9 and TRBJ1-2; 8 bases map to TRBD1. The CDR3 contains 15 residues. V gave up 0 bases and J gave up 3 bases; unmatched junction bases: 4. The germline gives CDR1 SGDLS, CDR2 YYNGEE. The CDR3 DNA is TGTGCCAGCAGCGTAGCCTACAGGGGGTACTATGGCTACACCTTC. This sequence encodes CASSVAYRGYYGYTF. The whole variable domain, remainder taken from reference TRBV9 and TRBJ1-2, is DSGVTQTPKHLITATGQRVTLRCSPRSGDLSVYWYQQSLDQGLQFLIQYYNGEERAKGNILERFSAQQFPDLHSELNLSSLELGDSALYFCASSVAYRGYYGYTFGSGTRLTVV.

A single count supports this clone. The chain carries TRBV2 and TRBJ1-5, with D possibly TRBD1 on 6 matching bases. This CDR3 is 15 amino acids long. Trimming left V 6 bases short and J 7 bases short, with 19 bases between. CDR1 SNHLY and CDR2 FYNNEI come from the germline V gene. The CDR3 region has the DNA TGTGCCAGCAGCCGAGAGGGGGGGCAGGGGCAGCCCCAGCATTTT. As protein: CASSREGGQGQPQHF.

The genes are TRBV19 and TRBJ2-7; 9 bases are a match to TRBD2. The CDR3 consists of 15 residues. Germline assignment: CDR1 LNHDA and CDR2 SQIVND (reference sequence). V shed 5 bases and J 4 bases; nucleotides not matched to a gene: 9. CDR3 sequence (DNA): TGTGCCAGTAGTTCTACAGAGGCGGGGGGGTACGAGCAGTACTTC. Translation gives CASSSTEAGGYEQYF.

The chain has TRBV5-6 and TRBJ1-2; 7 bases line up with TRBD1. V gave up 4 bases and J gave up 3 bases; unmatched junction bases: 9. This CDR3 region has 15 residues. Germline CDR1 SGHDT, CDR2 YYEEEE. CDR3 loop: CASSPNDRVYYGYTF. CDR3 DNA sequence: TGTGCCAGCAGCCCGAATGACAGGGTATACTATGGCTACACCTTC.

This clone was observed once. The rearrangement uses TRBV30 and TRBJ2-3, with TRBD1 identical over 7 bases. Germline V gene data show CDR1 as GTSNPN and CDR2 as SVGIG (reference sequence). There are 17 residues in the CDR3. J lost 2 bases, V lost 0 bases, and 11 bases had no gene match. The CDR3 DNA reads TGTGCCTGGAGTGTAAATGTGTGGGACAGTAACACAGATACGCAGTATTTT. This encodes CAWSVNVWDSNTDTQYF.

V is TRBV18 and J is TRBJ2-4; D is perhaps TRBD1 (6 bases). CDR3 length equals 14 residues. V was pared by 2 bases and J by 6 bases, with 11 bases between. In germline, CDR1 is KGHSH, CDR2 LQKENI. The CDR3 bases are TGTGCCAGCTCACCAGTAGGACAGCCAAACATTCAGTACTTC. It is translated as CASSPVGQPNIQYF. The full variable domain, completed using reference TRBV18 and TRBJ2-4, is NAGVMQNPRHLVRRRGQEARLRCSPMKGHSHVYWYRQLPEEGLKFMVYLQKENIIDESGMPKERFSAEFPKEGPSILRIQQVVRGDSAAYFCASSPVGQPNIQYFGAGTRLSVL.

The chain carries TRBV2 and TRBJ2-5; 7 bases are shared with TRBD2. This CDR3 spans 15 amino acids. With V trimmed by 9 bases and J by 0 bases, 10 bases remained unmatched. CDR1 is SNHLY, CDR2 FYNNEI, per germline. The CDR3 DNA sequence: TGTGCCAGTTCATCTAGCGGAGTGTACCAAGAGACCCAGTACTTC. Translated, it gives CASSSSGVYQETQYF.

The V and J genes are TRBV19 and TRBJ2-7; perhaps TRBD1 as D (6 bases). The length of the CDR3 is 16 residues. In germline, CDR1 is LNHDA, CDR2 SQIVND (reference sequence). V dropped 0 bases and J dropped 5 bases, with 17 bases sitting between them. CDR3 DNA: TGTGCCAGTAGTATAGATCATGTGGGACAACTGAACGAGCAGTACTTC. The encoded protein is CASSIDHVGQLNEQYF. Complete variable domain (other parts from reference TRBV19 and TRBJ2-7): DGGITQSPKYLFRKEGQNVTLSCEQNLNHDAMYWYRQDPGQGLRLIYYSQIVNDFQKGDIAEGYSVSREKKESFPLTVTSAQKNPTAFYLCASSIDHVGQLNEQYFGPGTRLTVT.

The genes are TRBV10-3 and TRBJ1-3; 7 nucleotides agree with TRBD1. The CDR3 sequence is 13 residues long. CDR1 is ENHRY, CDR2 SYGVKD, per germline. V gave up 9 bases and J gave up 4 bases; unmatched junction bases: 6. The CDR3, as DNA: TGTGCCATTCGACAGGGATCCGGAAACACCATATATTTT. Protein sequence: CAIRQGSGNTIYF.

V is TRBV13 and J is TRBJ2-1; TRBD1 matches at 9 bases. The germline CDR1 and CDR2 sequences are PRHDT and FYEKMQ (reference sequence). Trimming cost V 5 bases and J 0 bases; bases outside gene matches: 2. There are 15 residues in the CDR3. Written as DNA, the CDR3 is TGTGCCAGCAGCGGGACAGGGAGCTCCTACAATGAGCAGTTCTTC. Protein: CASSGTGSSYNEQFF. Looking up the rest from reference TRBV13 and TRBJ2-1 gives the full variable domain: AAGVIQSPRHLIKEKRETATLKCYPIPRHDTVYWYQQGPGQDPQFLISFYEKMQSDKGSIPDRFSAQQFSDYHSELNMSSLELGDSALYFCASSGTGSSYNEQFFGPGTRLTVL.